A single sample gave rise to the 21 T cell receptor beta chains below, sequenced in a study of CD8 T cells in ankylosing spondylitis. In TCRdb, the 5' RACE reads were re-called with MiXCR into one record per CDR3 protein. The table lists about 700,000 distinct CDR3 sequences, 15% to 20% of them singletons. Their target antigens are unknown. Study-wide results and limits: Among TCR beta sequences, a motif of fewer than 10 highly homologous variants appeared characteristic of ankylosing spondylitis blood.

Sequencing used blood, either unsorted or a sorted T cell fraction (not recorded which). These receptors came from a male donor with ankylosing spondylitis.

This clonotype was detected a few times. The CDR3 reads CAILSGSSYNEQFF. The CDR3 coding sequence is TGTGCCATCCTTAGCGGGAGCTCCTACAATGAGCAGTTCTTC. The V and J genes are TRBV2 and TRBJ2-1; TRBD2 agrees at 9 bases. The trim removed 10 bases at V and 0 bases at J, leaving 4 bases unmatched. The CDR3 runs 14 residues. Germline CDR1 reads SNHLY; CDR2 reads FYNNEI. Complete variable domain (other parts from reference TRBV2 and TRBJ2-1): EPEVTQTPSHQVTQMGQEVILRCVPISNHLYFYWYRQILGQKVEFLVSFYNNEISEKSEIFDDQFSVERPDGSNFTLKIRSTKLEDSAMYFCAILSGSSYNEQFFGPGTRLTVL.

The chain is built from TRBV4-3 and TRBJ2-1; the D gene could be TRBD1 or TRBD2 (5 bases each). V lost 1 base and J lost 7, with 14 bases in between. The length of the CDR3 is 15 residues. Germline-derived CDR1 and CDR2 are LGHNA and YSLEER. CDR3 DNA sequence: TGCGCCAGCAGCCAAGGGCCCCCGTGGGGGAATGAGCAGTTCTTC. Amino acid sequence: CASSQGPPWGNEQFF.

The J gene is TRBJ1-3, the V gene TRBV25-1; D call uncertain. The germline CDR1 and CDR2 sequences are MGHDK and SYGVNS. This CDR3 has 17 residues. Trimming left V 3 bases short and J 0 bases short, with 15 bases between. The CDR3 DNA reads as TGTGCCAGCAGTGACCCCGCTTCAGGTCCCTCTGGAAACACCATATATTTT. Translation: CASSDPASGPSGNTIYF.

Only a few counts were recorded for this clonotype. CDR3 DNA: TGTGCCACCAGCAGAGATACGGGACAGGTTACTCTAAACAATGAAAAACTGTTTTTT. This encodes CATSRDTGQVTLNNEKLFF. This sequence joins TRBV15 and TRBJ1-4; TRBD1 aligns across 8 bases. The CDR3 loop spans 19 amino acids. Germline lookup yields CDR1 LNHNV and CDR2 YYDKDF (reference sequence). The trim removed 0 bases at V and 5 bases at J, leaving 14 bases unmatched.

V is TRBV20-1 and J is TRBJ2-2; 13 bases are shared with TRBD2. The V gene end was trimmed by 0 bases and the J gene end by 3 bases; junction bases not matched to a gene: 4. CDR3 length equals 17 residues. Germline V gene lookup returns CDR1 DFQATT and CDR2 SNEGSKA (reference sequence). The CDR3 region is CSARDGLAGAYTGELFF. DNA for the CDR3: TGCAGTGCTAGAGACGGACTAGCGGGAGCATACACCGGGGAGCTGTTTTTT.

The V gene is TRBV5-1, the J gene TRBJ1-4, with D unclear. V lost 4 bases and J 4 bases, leaving 8 bases between the germline ends. Germline CDR1 and CDR2: SGHRS and YFSETQ. This CDR3 region has 13 residues. CDR3 protein: CASSPTVNEKLFF. The CDR3 DNA reads TGCGCCAGCAGCCCCACAGTTAATGAAAAACTGTTTTTT. The complete variable domain, with remaining parts taken from reference TRBV5-1 and TRBJ1-4, reads KAGVTQTPRYLIKTRGQQVTLSCSPISGHRSVSWYQQTPGQGLQFLFEYFSETQRNKGNFPGRFSGRQFSNSRSEMNVSTLELGDSALYLCASSPTVNEKLFFGSGTQLSVL.

This chain connects TRBV10-3 to TRBJ2-1, with 7 nucleotides matching TRBD1. Per germline, CDR1 ENHRY and CDR2 SYGVKD. This CDR3 has 14 residues. V was clipped by 4 bases and J by 4 bases; unmatched bases: 4. The CDR3 here is CAISGKDRYNEQFF. DNA of the CDR3: TGTGCCATCAGTGGGAAGGACAGGTACAATGAGCAGTTCTTC.

The chain joins TRBV9 to TRBJ1-1; TRBD1 might be the D (6 bases). The CDR3 is 17 residues long. V gave up 4 bases and J gave up 0 bases, with 19 bases separating them. Germline V lookup: CDR1 SGDLS, CDR2 YYNGEE. CDR3 loop: CASSPSGVSFMNTEAFF. The CDR3 bases are TGTGCCAGCAGCCCCTCAGGGGTATCCTTTATGAACACTGAAGCTTTCTTT.

The chain couples TRBV11-1 to TRBJ2-7; no reliable D call. This CDR3 has 14 residues. Germline V CDR1 and CDR2: SGHAT, FQDESV (reference sequence). Deletions cut 4 bases from V and 4 bases from J, with 14 bases between. The CDR3 bases are TGTGCCAGCAGCTCCCCAGCTTACCTTTACGAGCAGTACTTC. As protein: CASSSPAYLYEQYF.

The chain uses TRBV12-3 or TRBV12-4 and TRBJ2-1; a possible D gene is TRBD2 (6 bases). V lost 6 bases and J 5 bases, leaving 20 bases between the germline ends. This CDR3 is built from 16 residues. CDR3 nucleotides: TGTGCCAGCAGCAAAATTCTCGGCGGGGCTGACAATGAGCAGTTCTTC. This sequence encodes CASSKILGGADNEQFF.

The chain couples TRBV20-1 to TRBJ2-7, with D possibly being TRBD1 (5 bases). Germline V CDR1 and CDR2: DFQATT, SNEGSKA (reference sequence). The CDR3 is 14 amino acids. Between the trimmed V and J ends, which lost 6 bases and 2 bases, there was a span of 17 bases. The CDR3, as DNA: TGCAGTGCGTCAACGGGTGACAGTACCTACGAGCAGTACTTC. This encodes CSASTGDSTYEQYF.

Concerning this clonotype: A much larger clonotype is one base distant, so this may be a read error. The V gene is TRBV24-1, the J gene TRBJ2-3, with unresolved D. Germline V gene lookup returns CDR1 KGHDR and CDR2 SFDVKD. Between the trimmed V and J ends, which lost 2 bases and 7 bases, there was a span of 12 bases. The CDR3 runs 14 residues. The CDR3 sequence is CATSDSARGYTQYF. For the CDR3, the DNA is TGTGCCACCAGTGATTCGGCTCGCGGATATACGCAGTATTTT.

The chain has TRBV24-1 and TRBJ2-7; 9 nucleotides agree with TRBD1. The CDR3 sequence is 15 residues long. CDR1 is KGHDR and CDR2 is SFDVKD in the germline V gene. Trimming removed 11 bases from V and 6 bases from J; junction bases left unmatched: 16. CDR3 loop: CAIPGQGVGESEQYF. In DNA, the CDR3 is TGTGCCATTCCGGGACAGGGTGTGGGTGAAAGCGAGCAGTACTTC.

Ten or more counts support this clonotype. This sequence joins TRBV29-1 and TRBJ1-1, with D maybe TRBD1 (5 bases). Germline CDR1 and CDR2: SQVTM and ANQGSEA. The CDR3 contains 12 residues. V was cut by 4 bases and J by 2 bases, with 8 bases left in between. CDR3 sequence: CSVGRANTEAFF. CDR3 nucleotides: TGCAGCGTTGGCAGGGCAAACACTGAAGCTTTCTTT.

The rearrangement uses TRBV6-2 or TRBV6-3 and TRBJ2-1, with 7 nucleotides matching TRBD1. The CDR3 runs to 15 residues. Trimming took 6 bases from V and 4 from J; bases not matched to a gene: 9. CDR1 is MNHEY and CDR2 is SVGEGT in the germline V gene. This chain's CDR3 is CASSATGAPYNEQFF. The CDR3 bases are TGTGCCAGCAGCGCCACAGGGGCCCCTTACAATGAGCAGTTCTTC.

This clonotype was counted a few times. The CDR3 sequence: CASSHSSGSDNEQFF. For the CDR3, the DNA is TGCGCCAGCAGCCACTCTAGCGGGAGCGACAATGAGCAGTTCTTC. The genes are TRBV5-1 and TRBJ2-1; the match to TRBD2 covers 10 bases. Unmatched junction bases numbered 6, after V lost 4 bases and J lost 5 bases. CDR1 and CDR2 from the germline V gene are SGHRS and YFSETQ. The CDR3 has 15 residues.

The CDR3, as DNA: TGTGCCAGCAGCTTCAAAAGGACAGGGGGCGGGAATACGCAGTATTTT. Amino acids: CASSFKRTGGGNTQYF. This sequence joins TRBV11-2 and TRBJ2-3; 11 bases match TRBD1. Germline V gene data show CDR1 as SGHAT and CDR2 as FQNNGV. The CDR3 runs to 16 residues. The J segment lost 7 bases and the V segment lost 3 bases, leaving 9 bases of the junction unmatched. Supplemented by reference TRBV11-2 and TRBJ2-3, the full variable domain reads EAGVAQSPRYKIIEKRQSVAFWCNPISGHATLYWYQQILGQGPKLLIQFQNNGVVDDSQLPKDRFSAERLKGVDSTLKIQPAKLEDSAVYLCASSFKRTGGGNTQYFGPGTRLTVL.

This clonotype appeared a few times. DNA of the CDR3: TGTGCCAGAGACTTTACACTAGCCAAAAACATTCAGTACTTC. Translated: CARDFTLAKNIQYF. The V and J genes are TRBV6-4 and TRBJ2-4; D not certain. CDR3 length equals 14 residues. V gave up 9 bases and J gave up 0 bases, with 12 bases separating them. Germline lookup yields CDR1 MRHNA and CDR2 SNTAGT.

This clonotype was counted only a few times. The CDR3 spells CAISESAGTLSGTEAFF. The CDR3, as DNA: TGTGCCATCAGTGAGTCGGCAGGGACGCTCTCGGGCACTGAAGCTTTCTTT. The V gene is TRBV10-3, the J gene TRBJ1-1; weak D call: TRBD1 (5 bases). The CDR3 is 17 amino acids. V was cut by 0 bases and J by 4 bases, with 18 bases left in between. Per germline, CDR1 ENHRY and CDR2 SYGVKD.

This clonotype was recorded a few times. The J gene is TRBJ1-5, the V gene TRBV12-3 or TRBV12-4; the D is unclear. Trimming removed 4 bases at V and 9 bases at J, with 13 bases between. This CDR3 region has 13 residues. In DNA, the CDR3 is TGTGCCAGCAGTTCGGACTCCCAAGGGCCCCAGCATTTT. It is translated as CASSSDSQGPQHF.

The chain has TRBV24-1 and TRBJ2-3; D remains unclear. The CDR3 is 15 residues long. The V end lost 2 bases, the J end lost 2 bases, and 10 bases lay between the germline ends. Germline V gene sequence: CDR1 KGHDR, CDR2 SFDVKD. In DNA form, the CDR3 reads TGTGCCACCAGTGATTACCGTCAGACCACAGATACGCAGTATTTT. Protein product: CATSDYRQTTDTQYF.